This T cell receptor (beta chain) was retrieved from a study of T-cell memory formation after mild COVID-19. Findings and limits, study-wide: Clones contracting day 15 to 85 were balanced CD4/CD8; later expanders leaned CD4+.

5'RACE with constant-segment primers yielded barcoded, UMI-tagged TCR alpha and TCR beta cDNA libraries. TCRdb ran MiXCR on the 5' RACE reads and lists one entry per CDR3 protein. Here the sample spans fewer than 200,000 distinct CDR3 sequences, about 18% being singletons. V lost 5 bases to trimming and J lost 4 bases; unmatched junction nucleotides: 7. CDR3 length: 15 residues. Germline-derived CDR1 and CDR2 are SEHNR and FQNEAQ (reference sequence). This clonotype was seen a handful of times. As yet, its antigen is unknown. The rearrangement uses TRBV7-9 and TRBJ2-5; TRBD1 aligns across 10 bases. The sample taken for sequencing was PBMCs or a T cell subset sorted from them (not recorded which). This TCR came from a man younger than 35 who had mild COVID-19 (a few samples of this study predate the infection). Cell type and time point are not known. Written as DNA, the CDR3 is TGTGCCAGCAGCCGTGGACAGGGGGGGGCAGAGACCCAGTACTTC. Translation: CASSRGQGGAETQYF.